The rows below give T cell receptor beta chains drawn from one sample of a study of cytomegalovirus exposure and HLA in healthy donors. TCRdb's table, derived via immunoSEQ multiplex PCR, lists solely in-frame clones and lacks some. The sample has about 130,000 clones, around 78% seen once. The sample was PBMCs. The source of these receptors is a man in his forties or fifties in good health and CMV-seronegative. Both conserved end residues are trimmed from each CDR3.

TRBV7-3	TRBJ2-1	ASSQTTSSTGEQF
TRBV11-3	TRBJ2-3	ASSLNRGDTQY
TRBV28	TRBJ2-1	ASSLSKRDRF
TRBV7-6	TRBJ2-7	ASSLLAGAGGEQY
TRBV19	TRBJ2-7	ASSTGKSYEQY
TRBV4-3	TRBJ2-5	ASSLNRGYETQY
TRBV5-1	TRBJ2-7	ASSQDRGGYEQY
TRBV5-8	TRBJ2-7	ASSHPGTSGDYEQY
TRBV11-3	TRBJ1-1	ASSPSGKRTEAF
TRBV4-3	TRBJ1-4	ASSQDNGGPGEKLF
TRBV9	TRBJ1-5	ASSVGFYQPQH
TRBV7-9	TRBJ1-2	ASSFGSQNPYGYT
TRBV4-3	TRBJ1-1	ASSQGNRERNTEAF
TRBV7-8	TRBJ2-7	ASSRLGQGDYEQY
TRBV15	TRBJ1-2	ATSTKRGTTNYGYT
TRBV4-1	TRBJ1-6	ASSQSGQENSPLH
TRBV7-9	TRBJ2-2	ASSPGGTSGNTGELF
TRBV7-9	TRBJ2-1	ASSLVEYNEQF
TRBV7-9	TRBJ1-6	ASSPRDTGDSPLH
TRBV5-1	TRBJ2-5	ASSLAPSGGGQETQY
TRBV6-1	TRBJ2-6	ASSEWVRSSGANVLT
TRBV6-1	TRBJ2-7	ASSEPGRTGGEQY
TRBV7-9	TRBJ2-4	ASSPSGTKNIQY
TRBV6-1	TRBJ2-5	ASSVLQETQY
TRBV5-6	TRBJ1-2	ASSLGPPNLPFPYT
TRBV7-2	TRBJ1-1	ASSTHRAEAF
TRBV6-1	TRBJ2-2	ASSEYQGLGAGELF
TRBV4-3	TRBJ1-5	ASSQDRAGGLQPQH
TRBV2	TRBJ1-4	ASSEQGKLF
TRBV27	TRBJ2-7	ASSLGTGSSYEQY
TRBV6-4	TRBJ1-5	ASSEERGSQPQH
TRBV6-1	TRBJ1-1	ASSEFLVNTEAF
TRBV28	TRBJ2-7	ASSFRFGVSDYEQY
TRBV7-9	TRBJ1-6	ASSLGGLDYSPLH
TRBV10-3	TRBJ2-3	AISESRGDTQY
TRBV6-6	TRBJ1-1	ASLREGQGNTEAF
TRBV29-1	-	SARVVYEQY
TRBV7-3	TRBJ2-7	ASSLTPSGFYEQY
TRBV7-3	TRBJ2-6	ASSQQGPGANVLT
TRBV18	TRBJ1-1	ASSRALQGAEAF
TRBV7-2	TRBJ1-1	ASSLLYPGLNTEAF
TRBV19	TRBJ2-1	ASSNRGLDEQF
TRBV9	TRBJ2-4	ASSEGGTGGDIQY
TRBV13	TRBJ2-5	ASSYALAGLKTQY
TRBV6-1	TRBJ1-2	ASSSQGTSGYT
TRBV7-2	TRBJ2-5	ASSLARGMRRETQY
TRBV19	TRBJ1-6	ASSIGSLDRGPRGSYNSPLH
TRBV28	TRBJ1-2	ASSAGVGYT
TRBV6-6	TRBJ2-3	ASSISGGRDTQY
TRBV7-2	TRBJ2-2	ASSLVAAGAGELF
TRBV11-2	TRBJ2-7	ASSFPSRKEAGAIYEQY
TRBV4-3	TRBJ2-1	ASSQDRRKQF
TRBV5-6	TRBJ2-2	ASSLDYTGELF
TRBV28	TRBJ1-1	ASGEDLGNTEAF
TRBV19	TRBJ2-7	ASSSRSGGSYEQY